A selection of T cell receptor beta chains follows, all from one sample in a study of beta chain features in type 1 diabetes. Method: immunoSEQ multiplex PCR; TCRdb's copy keeps in-frame clones and lacks some. The table has over 200,000 clones, about a tenth seen once. The sequencing sample was made of naive CD4+ T cells from blood. These TCRs come from a man aged 30 to 39 with type 1 diabetes. The CDR3 runs from the conserved cysteine through the conserved F or W. The D gene is left open where the match is weak.

V gene	J gene	D gene	CDR3 protein
TRBV28	TRBJ1-2	NA	CASTPPGGTNYGYTF
TRBV19	TRBJ2-7	NA	CASSIEYSYEQYF
TRBV5-1	TRBJ2-2	TRBD1	CASSLVPGTGDTGELFF
TRBV5-5	TRBJ2-3	TRBD2	CASSSGLAGLADTQYF
TRBV5-1	TRBJ2-7	TRBD2	CASASRPLARYEQYF
TRBV7-9	TRBJ2-6	TRBD1	CASSLGGQAFVRANVLTF
TRBV9	TRBJ2-3	NA	CASSVGGGDTQYF
TRBV5-1	TRBJ1-1	NA	CASSSGEMNTEAFF
TRBV29-1	TRBJ1-2	TRBD1	CSISGTGIDGYTF
TRBV5-6	TRBJ2-5	TRBD1	CASSRTGDRETQYF
TRBV29-1	TRBJ2-3	NA	CSVSPRHTDTQYF
TRBV30	TRBJ2-5	NA	CAWSKVQPQETQYF
TRBV5-1	TRBJ2-3	NA	CASSLVDRLTDTQYF
TRBV29-1	TRBJ1-2	TRBD1	CSAEGDSYGYTF
TRBV21-1	TRBJ2-5	NA	CASSKNPGMETQYF
TRBV11-2	TRBJ2-7	NA	CASSLRDSSEQYF
TRBV11-1	TRBJ2-1	NA	CASSQWTQYNEQFF
TRBV4-3	TRBJ1-2	NA	CASSQDSGNPYGYTF
TRBV9	TRBJ2-1	TRBD2	CASSARRLAATNEQFF
TRBV28	TRBJ1-5	NA	CASSPPTGTQHF
TRBV28	TRBJ2-7	TRBD2	CASSFGGSGGSYEQYF
TRBV11-2	TRBJ2-7	NA	CASSRGEQYF
TRBV6-5	TRBJ2-1	NA	CASSARLPNEQFF
TRBV30	TRBJ2-5	NA	CAWSAPGVVQYF
TRBV29-1	TRBJ2-5	TRBD1	CSVSDRVDQETQYF
TRBV4-3	TRBJ2-7	NA	CASSQYYSYEQYF
TRBV7-2	TRBJ2-3	NA	CASSENPSTDTQYF
TRBV2	TRBJ2-7	TRBD2	CASSEGLAGGREQYF
TRBV29-1	TRBJ1-5	NA	CSVQGRNQPQHF
TRBV7-2	TRBJ1-1	NA	CASTPGGAYTEAFF
TRBV11-2	TRBJ2-3	NA	CASSLGPGTDTQYF
TRBV28	TRBJ1-2	NA	CASRDPHNYGYTF
TRBV5-1	TRBJ2-7	NA	CASSLDGPGAYEQYF
TRBV9	TRBJ2-1	TRBD2	CASSVLAGNEQFF
TRBV27	TRBJ1-2	TRBD1	CASRRQGAKYGYTF
TRBV28	TRBJ1-1	TRBD1	CASRVGQGGEAFF
TRBV12-5	TRBJ2-3	NA	CASGPGVSTDTQYF
TRBV18	TRBJ2-2	NA	CASSPRGTGELFF
TRBV6-5	TRBJ2-7	NA	CASRQGNEQYF
TRBV5-4	TRBJ1-1	NA	CASSTDSNTEAFF
TRBV29-1	TRBJ1-1	NA	CSVDRVLMGEAFF
TRBV28	TRBJ1-2	TRBD1	CASSSYQGAAYGYTF
TRBV5-1	TRBJ2-4	NA	CASSLVPGVGNIQYF
TRBV28	TRBJ2-1	NA	CAARGPPDEQFF
TRBV4-1	TRBJ1-1	NA	CASSPRVGPEAFF
TRBV18	TRBJ1-1	TRBD1	CASSPTGGETEAFF
TRBV7-2	TRBJ1-2	NA	CASSLGSPAYGYTF
TRBV5-1	TRBJ2-7	TRBD1	CASSWDRVYEQYF
TRBV28	TRBJ2-7	NA	CASSLSGPYEQYF